These 13 T cell receptor beta chains were all obtained from the same sample, sequenced in a study of blood T cell repertoires in COVID-19. Method: immunoSEQ multiplex PCR; TCRdb's copy keeps in-frame clones and lacks some. Of over 250,000 clones listed, 88% are singletons. Sample: peripheral blood. Source of these receptors: a man aged 55 to 70 who had recovered from COVID-19.

The CDR3 loop reads CASSFRTGTYEQYF. CDR3 sequence (DNA): TGCGCCAGCAGCTTTAGGACAGGGACCTACGAGCAGTACTTC. The V and J genes are TRBV5-1 and TRBJ2-7; 8 nucleotides agree with TRBD1. V was clipped by 2 bases and J by 2 bases; unmatched bases: 3. The V gene's germline CDR1 is SGHRS and CDR2 YFSETQ. The CDR3 covers 14 residues. Full variable domain (remainder filled in from reference TRBV5-1 and TRBJ2-7): KAGVTQTPRYLIKTRGQQVTLSCSPISGHRSVSWYQQTPGQGLQFLFEYFSETQRNKGNFPGRFSGRQFSNSRSEMNVSTLELGDSALYLCASSFRTGTYEQYFGPGTRLTVT.

This clone was seen only once. The rearrangement links TRBV4-2 to TRBJ1-1; weak D call: TRBD1 (5 bases). The CDR3 consists of 18 residues. The germline V gene encodes CDR1 LGHNA and CDR2 YNFKEQ. V lost 4 bases and J lost 0, with 21 bases in between. CDR3 residues: CASSPHMTERHLNTEAFF. CDR3 coding DNA: TGTGCCAGCAGCCCCCATATGACAGAGAGACATCTGAACACTGAAGCTTTCTTT.

This chain connects TRBV25-1 to TRBJ2-5; D perhaps matches TRBD2 (5 bases). This CDR3 region has 15 residues. The germline V and J ends were trimmed by 3 bases and 2 bases, with 13 bases remaining between them. Germline assignment: CDR1 MGHDK and CDR2 SYGVNS. CDR3 DNA: TGTGCCAGCAGTGACCCGGGATCCTCTCAAGAGACCCAGTACTTC. Its protein product is CASSDPGSSQETQYF. Variable domain in full (rest from reference TRBV25-1 and TRBJ2-5): EADIYQTPRYLVIGTGKKITLECSQTMGHDKMYWYQQDPGMELHLIHYSYGVNSTEKGDLSSESTVSRIRTEHFPLTLESARPSHTSQYLCASSDPGSSQETQYFGPGTRLLVL.

V is TRBV5-8 and J is TRBJ1-2; 7 bases fit TRBD1. This CDR3 is built from 16 residues. V shed 0 bases and J 4 bases; nucleotides not matched to a gene: 9. CDR1 is SGHTS and CDR2 is YDEGEE in the germline V gene. DNA of the CDR3: TGTGCCAGCAGCTTGGGGGGACAGCCAGGGGTCTATGGCTACACCTTC. Translated: CASSLGGQPGVYGYTF. The whole variable domain, filled in from reference TRBV5-8 and TRBJ1-2, reads EAGVTQSPTHLIKTRGQQATLRCSPISGHTSVYWYQQALGLGLQFLLWYDEGEERNRGNFPPRFSGRQFPNYSSELNVNALELEDSALYLCASSLGGQPGVYGYTFGSGTRLTVV.

About this clone itself: Other DNA sequences of this sample code for an identical CDR3. The rearrangement uses TRBV3-1 (or the pseudogene TRBV3-2) and TRBJ1-5, with D uncertain. The CDR3 contains 14 residues. Between the trimmed V and J ends, which lost 4 bases and 0 bases, there was a span of 7 bases. Per the germline V gene, CDR1 is LGHDT and CDR2 is YNNKEL (reference sequence). The CDR3 sequence is CASSRRVSNQPQHF. Here the CDR3 DNA reads TGTGCCAGCAGCCGCCGAGTTAGCAATCAGCCCCAGCATTTT.

A word on this clone: The sample contains more than one DNA sequence encoding this CDR3. The chain recombines TRBV12-3 or TRBV12-4 with TRBJ1-1; TRBD1 is a possible D gene (5 bases). Trimming removed 2 bases at V and 1 base at J, with 5 bases between. There are 13 residues in the CDR3. The CDR3 DNA sequence: TGTGCCAGCAGTTTACAGGGGAACACTGAAGCTTTCTTT. Its translation is CASSLQGNTEAFF.

CDR3: CASSDGEMIGTDTQYF. CDR3 coding DNA: TGTGCCAGCAGTGACGGGGAGATGATAGGAACAGATACGCAGTATTTT. V usage is TRBV6-4 and J usage is TRBJ2-3; maybe TRBD2 (5 bases). Deletions cut 2 bases from V and 3 bases from J, with 15 bases between. CDR1 and CDR2 (germline): MRHNA, SNTAGT. This CDR3 spans 16 amino acids.

The genes are TRBV5-1 and TRBJ2-7; 9 positions match TRBD1. The CDR3 is 15 residues long. The V and J ends lost 4 bases and 4 bases, in that order; junction bases with no gene match: 9. The V gene's germline CDR1 is SGHRS and CDR2 YFSETQ. In DNA, the CDR3 is TGCGCCAGCAGCATGACCGGGACAGGGTGGTACGAGCAGTACTTC. Translated, it gives CASSMTGTGWYEQYF.

The DNA for the CDR3 is TGCGCCAGCAGCTTGTTGAGACAACAAGAGACCCAGTACTTC. Encoded protein: CASSLLRQQETQYF. This sequence joins TRBV5-1 and TRBJ2-5; D ambiguous. The CDR3 sequence is 14 residues long. Germline V gene data show CDR1 as SGHRS and CDR2 as YFSETQ. V gave up 1 base and J gave up 2 bases, with 9 bases separating them.

In its sample, this clone was seen once. The CDR3 region is CASSQDFIAYEQYF. CDR3 sequence (DNA): TGTGCCAGCAGCCAAGACTTTATCGCCTACGAGCAGTACTTC. This chain links TRBV3-1 (or the pseudogene TRBV3-2) with TRBJ2-7; D gene unclear. The ends were cut back, 0 bases at V and 2 bases at J, with 8 bases in the middle. This CDR3 is 14 amino acids long. Germline CDR1 is LGHDT and CDR2 is YNNKEL (reference sequence).

The chain recombines TRBV5-1 with TRBJ2-7; 13 bases align to TRBD2. V trimming: 1 base; J trimming: 0 bases; junction bases outside the gene matches: 10. CDR3 size: 19 residues. Germline CDR1 is SGHRS and CDR2 is YFSETQ. This CDR3 is CASSLSLLAGGRSSYEQYF. Here the CDR3 DNA reads TGCGCCAGCAGCTTGTCCTTACTAGCGGGGGGGCGGAGCTCCTACGAGCAGTACTTC.

V usage is TRBV9 and J usage is TRBJ2-3; D remains unclear. Germline-derived CDR1 and CDR2 are SGDLS and YYNGEE. The CDR3 loop spans 14 amino acids. The V end lost 0 bases, the J end lost 8 bases, and 13 bases lay between the germline ends. In DNA form, the CDR3 reads TGTGCCAGCAGCGTAGCCGGTTTCGGTCGTACGCAGTATTTT. Amino acid sequence: CASSVAGFGRTQYF.

This CDR3 reads CASSNRDTTDTQYF. Written as DNA, the CDR3 is TGTGCCAGCAGCAACCGGGACACCACAGATACGCAGTATTTT. The chain recombines TRBV5-6 with TRBJ2-3; a weak D match, TRBD1 (6 bases). Germline CDR1 and CDR2: SGHDT and YYEEEE. The CDR3 is 14 residues long. V dropped 4 bases and J dropped 2 bases, with 11 bases sitting between them.